Listed here are 14 T cell receptor beta chains from one sample, sequenced in a study of blood T cell repertoires in COVID-19. The method was immunoSEQ multiplex PCR; TCRdb's version includes in-frame clones alone and lacks a portion of them. The profile shows about 150,000 clones, roughly 90% of them singletons. The sequenced material came from PBMCs or T cells enriched from blood (not recorded which). All receptors derive from a woman aged 50 to 60 who had recovered from COVID-19.

The chain joins TRBV30 to TRBJ1-1; D is possibly TRBD1 (5 bases). This CDR3 has 11 residues. CDR1 and CDR2 (germline): GTSNPN, SVGIG (reference sequence). V was shortened by 5 bases and J by 3 bases, with 7 bases between the two germline ends. The CDR3 protein is CAWDRDTEAFF. CDR3 in DNA: TGTGCCTGGGACAGAGACACTGAAGCTTTCTTT.

The gene calls are TRBV19 and TRBJ1-1; D gene uncertain. V gave up 3 bases and J gave up 4 bases, with 12 bases separating them. The CDR3 runs 14 residues. Germline V gene sequence: CDR1 LNHDA, CDR2 SQIVND (reference sequence). CDR3 region: CASSIQPGSTEAFF. The CDR3 nucleotides read TGTGCCAGTAGTATCCAGCCGGGGAGCACTGAAGCTTTCTTT.

The chain joins TRBV4-1 to TRBJ1-4, with 8 bases lining up with TRBD1. The germline V gene encodes CDR1 MGHRA and CDR2 YSYEKL. J gave up 5 bases and V 3 bases, and 5 bases lay outside the gene matches. The CDR3 is 15 amino acids. The CDR3 bases are TGCGCCAGCAGCCAGGCAGGGGGCGCGAATGAAAAACTGTTTTTT. It yields the protein CASSQAGGANEKLFF.

The genes are TRBV24-1 and TRBJ2-1; D is perhaps TRBD1 (5 bases). With 4 bases removed from V and 8 bases from J, the gap between germline ends came to 11 bases. This CDR3 is built from 13 residues. Germline loops: CDR1 KGHDR, CDR2 SFDVKD. The CDR3 nucleotides read TGTGCCACCAGTGAAACCCCACAGGATGAGCAGTTCTTC. Translation gives CATSETPQDEQFF.

The chain uses TRBV30 and TRBJ1-2, with 8 positions matching TRBD1. CDR3 length: 13 residues. Unmatched junction bases numbered 4, after V lost 5 bases and J lost 2 bases. Germline V lookup: CDR1 GTSNPN, CDR2 SVGIG (reference sequence). The chain's CDR3 is CAWARGRNYGYTF. Here the CDR3 DNA reads TGTGCCTGGGCCAGGGGGCGCAACTATGGCTACACCTTC.

The chain uses TRBV10-1 and TRBJ2-5; 12 nucleotides match TRBD2. Germline lookup yields CDR1 WNHNN and CDR2 SYGVQD (reference sequence). This CDR3 is 17 amino acids long. The trim removed 2 bases at V and 5 bases at J, leaving 9 bases unmatched. The CDR3 region is CASSEALAGGGSETQYF. The CDR3 nucleotides are TGCGCCAGCAGTGAGGCACTAGCGGGGGGAGGTTCGGAGACCCAGTACTTC.

J is TRBJ2-7 and V is TRBV7-2; 8 nucleotides line up with TRBD1. This CDR3 contains 14 residues. CDR1 and CDR2 (germline): SGHTA, FQGNSA. The ends lost 4 bases at V and 2 bases at J; junction bases unmatched: 4. CDR3 sequence reads: CASSSRGQPYEQYF. The CDR3 nucleotides read TGTGCCAGCAGCTCCAGGGGGCAACCCTACGAGCAGTACTTC.

This clone came up a few times. This chain uses TRBV2 with TRBJ1-5; D remains unclear. V was shortened by 4 bases and J by 6 bases, with 7 bases between the two germline ends. The length of the CDR3 is 12 residues. CDR1 and CDR2 (germline): SNHLY, FYNNEI. In DNA, the CDR3 is TGTGCCAGCAGTGCTTCTAGTCAGCCCCAGCATTTT. Translating it yields CASSASSQPQHF.

J is TRBJ1-1 and V is TRBV5-8; D uncertain. The CDR3 is 14 residues long. In germline, CDR1 is SGHTS, CDR2 YDEGEE. V shed 0 bases and J shed 0 bases, with 6 bases lying between them. The CDR3 nucleotides read TGTGCCAGCAGCTTGGCACAGATGAACACTGAAGCTTTCTTT. This codes for CASSLAQMNTEAFF.

The chain recombines TRBV7-6 with TRBJ1-2, with 10 bases that match TRBD1. Looked up from germline, CDR1 is SGHVS and CDR2 is FNYEAQ. This CDR3 comprises 14 residues. V was pared by 4 bases and J by 8 bases, with 7 bases of the junction left unmatched. The CDR3 DNA reads as TGTGCCAGCAGCTCCTCCGGGACAGGGGAAGGCTACACCTTC. Translation: CASSSSGTGEGYTF. The full variable domain, in which reference TRBV7-6 and TRBJ1-2 provide the parts outside the CDR3, is GAGVSQSPRYKVTKRGQDVALRCDPISGHVSLYWYRQALGQGPEFLTYFNYEAQQDKSGLPNDRFSAERPEGSISTLTIQRTEQRDSAMYRCASSSSGTGEGYTFGSGTRLTVV.

This clone turned up a few times. The CDR3 here is CASRMKGAMANTGELFF. Here the CDR3 DNA reads TGTGCCAGTAGAATGAAGGGGGCGATGGCGAACACCGGGGAGCTGTTTTTT. V gene TRBV19 combines with J gene TRBJ2-2, with TRBD1 matching 7 bases. J was trimmed by 0 bases and V by 6 bases; bases with no gene match: 10. Germline lookup yields CDR1 LNHDA and CDR2 SQIVND (reference sequence). This CDR3 comprises 17 residues.

CDR3: CASSLGGGGPKEYEQYF. The CDR3 DNA reads TGTGCCAGCAGCTTAGGTGGCGGGGGGCCCAAGGAGTACGAGCAGTACTTC. The chain couples TRBV7-2 to TRBJ2-7; 8 nucleotides agree with TRBD2. The germline gives CDR1 SGHTA, CDR2 FQGNSA. Trimming took 1 base from V and 4 from J; bases not matched to a gene: 12. This CDR3 has 17 amino acids.

The chain carries TRBV5-4 and TRBJ2-1; 12 bases line up with TRBD2. Looked up from germline, CDR1 is SGHNT and CDR2 is YYREEE (reference sequence). Unmatched junction bases numbered 6, after V lost 4 bases and J lost 7 bases. The CDR3 spans 15 residues. CDR3 sequence: CASSPSGGAWNEQFF. CDR3 DNA: TGTGCCAGCAGCCCTAGCGGGGGGGCGTGGAATGAGCAGTTCTTC.

The chain has TRBV7-2 and TRBJ2-1; D uncertain. The CDR3 has 13 amino acids. Trimming left V 1 base short and J 12 bases short, with 13 bases between. CDR1 and CDR2 (germline): SGHTA, FQGNSA. This CDR3 is CASSLGLEKAQFF. The CDR3 bases are TGTGCCAGCAGCTTAGGGCTAGAGAAGGCGCAGTTCTTC.